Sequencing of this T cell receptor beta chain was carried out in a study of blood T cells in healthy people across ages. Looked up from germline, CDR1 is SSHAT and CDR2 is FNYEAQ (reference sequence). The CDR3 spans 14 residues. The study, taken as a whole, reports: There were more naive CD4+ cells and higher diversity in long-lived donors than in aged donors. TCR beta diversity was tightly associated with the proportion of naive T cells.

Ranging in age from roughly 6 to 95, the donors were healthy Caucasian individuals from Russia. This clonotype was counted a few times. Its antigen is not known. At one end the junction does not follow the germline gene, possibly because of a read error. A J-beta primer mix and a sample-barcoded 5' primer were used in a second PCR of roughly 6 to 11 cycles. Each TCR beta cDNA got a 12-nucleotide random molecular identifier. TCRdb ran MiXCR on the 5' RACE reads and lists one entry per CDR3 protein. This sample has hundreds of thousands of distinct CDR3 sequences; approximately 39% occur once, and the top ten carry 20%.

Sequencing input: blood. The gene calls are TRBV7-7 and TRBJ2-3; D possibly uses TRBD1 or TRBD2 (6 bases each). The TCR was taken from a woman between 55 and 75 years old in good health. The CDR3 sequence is CASSFGGRPDTQYF. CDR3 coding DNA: TGTGCTAGCAGCTTTGGGGGGCGCCCAGATACGCAGTATTTT.